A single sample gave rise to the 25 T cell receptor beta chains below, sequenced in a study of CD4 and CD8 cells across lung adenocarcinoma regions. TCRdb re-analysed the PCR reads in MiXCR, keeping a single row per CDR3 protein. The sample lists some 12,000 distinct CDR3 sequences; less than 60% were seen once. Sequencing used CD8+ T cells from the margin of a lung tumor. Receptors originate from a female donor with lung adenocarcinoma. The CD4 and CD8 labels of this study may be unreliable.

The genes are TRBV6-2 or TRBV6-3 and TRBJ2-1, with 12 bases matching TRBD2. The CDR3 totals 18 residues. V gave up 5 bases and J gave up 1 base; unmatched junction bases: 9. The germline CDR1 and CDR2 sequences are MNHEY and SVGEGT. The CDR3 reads CASSRPGTSGFSYNEQFF. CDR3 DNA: TGTGCCAGCAGTCGCCCCGGGACTAGCGGGTTTTCCTACAATGAGCAGTTCTTC.

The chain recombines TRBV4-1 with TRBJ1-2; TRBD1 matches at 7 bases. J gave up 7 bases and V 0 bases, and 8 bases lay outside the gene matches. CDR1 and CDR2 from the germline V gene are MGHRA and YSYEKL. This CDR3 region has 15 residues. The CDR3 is CASSQDQGGLGGYTF. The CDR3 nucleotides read TGCGCCAGCAGCCAAGACCAGGGGGGCCTTGGTGGCTACACCTTC.

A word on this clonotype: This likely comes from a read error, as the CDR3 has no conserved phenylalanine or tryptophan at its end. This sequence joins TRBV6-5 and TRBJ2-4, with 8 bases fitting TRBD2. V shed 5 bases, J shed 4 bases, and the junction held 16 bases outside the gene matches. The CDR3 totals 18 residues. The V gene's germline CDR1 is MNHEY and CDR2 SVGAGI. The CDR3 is CASSTRRASGYLKNIQYL. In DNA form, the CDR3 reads TGTGCCAGCAGTACCCGAAGGGCTAGCGGGTACCTAAAAAACATTCAGTACCTC.

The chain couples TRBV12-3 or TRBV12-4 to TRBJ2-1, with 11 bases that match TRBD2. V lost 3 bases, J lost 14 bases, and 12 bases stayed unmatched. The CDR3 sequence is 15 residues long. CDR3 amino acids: CASSFTYSGGAREFF. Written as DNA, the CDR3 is TGTGCCAGCAGTTTTACCTATAGCGGGGGGGCAAGGGAGTTCTTC.

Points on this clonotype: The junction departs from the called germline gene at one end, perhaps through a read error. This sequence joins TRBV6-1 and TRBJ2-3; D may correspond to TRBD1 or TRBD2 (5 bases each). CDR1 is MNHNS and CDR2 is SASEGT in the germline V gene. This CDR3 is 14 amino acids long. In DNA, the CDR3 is TGTGCCAGCCGATGGGGACGGGGCCAAGATACGCAGTATTTC. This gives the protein CASRWGRGQDTQYF.

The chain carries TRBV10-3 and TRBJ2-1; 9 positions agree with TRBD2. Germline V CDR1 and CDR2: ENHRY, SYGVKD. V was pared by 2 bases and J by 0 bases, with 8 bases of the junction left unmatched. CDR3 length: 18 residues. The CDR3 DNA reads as TGTGCCATCAGTGAGGGGATAGCGGGGGCCTTCTCCTACAATGAGCAGTTCTTC. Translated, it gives CAISEGIAGAFSYNEQFF.

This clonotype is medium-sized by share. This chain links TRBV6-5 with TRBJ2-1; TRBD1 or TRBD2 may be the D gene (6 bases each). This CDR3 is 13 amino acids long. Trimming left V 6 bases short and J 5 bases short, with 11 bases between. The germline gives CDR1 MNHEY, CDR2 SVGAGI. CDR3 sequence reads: CASRWGADNEQFF. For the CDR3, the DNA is TGTGCCAGCAGATGGGGGGCCGACAATGAGCAGTTCTTC.

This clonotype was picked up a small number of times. CDR3 sequence (DNA): TGTGCCAGCAGTTTAAGGCGGACCACAGATACGCAGTATTTT. Protein product: CASSLRRTTDTQYF. The chain joins TRBV12-3 or TRBV12-4 to TRBJ2-3; no clear D gene. This CDR3 has 14 amino acids. Trimming took 2 bases from V and 2 from J, leaving 8 bases between them.

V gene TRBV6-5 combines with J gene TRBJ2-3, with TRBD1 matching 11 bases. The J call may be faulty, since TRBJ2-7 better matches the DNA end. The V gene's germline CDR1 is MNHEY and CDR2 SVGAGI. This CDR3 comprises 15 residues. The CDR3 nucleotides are TGTGCCAGCAGTTCGCCGGGACAGGGGGTTAGGGAGCAGTACTTC. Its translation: CASSSPGQGVREQYF.

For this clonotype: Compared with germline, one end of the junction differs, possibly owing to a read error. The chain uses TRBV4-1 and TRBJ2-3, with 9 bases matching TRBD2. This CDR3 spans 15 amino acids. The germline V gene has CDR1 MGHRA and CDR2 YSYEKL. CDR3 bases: TGCGCCAGCAGCCAAGGGGCGGGGGGGAAAGATACGCAGTACTTT. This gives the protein CASSQGAGGKDTQYF.

The CDR3 sequence is CASSVGGSAEAFF. In DNA form, the CDR3 reads TGTGCCAGTTCGGTGGGGGGAAGCGCTGAAGCTTTCTTT. The chain recombines TRBV9 with TRBJ1-1; D possibly corresponds to TRBD1 (5 bases). CDR3 length: 13 residues. The germline CDR1 and CDR2 sequences are SGDLS and YYNGEE. V lost 8 bases and J 6 bases, leaving 17 bases between the germline ends. The full variable domain, its missing parts supplied by reference TRBV9 and TRBJ1-1, is DSGVTQTPKHLITATGQRVTLRCSPRSGDLSVYWYQQSLDQGLQFLIQYYNGEERAKGNILERFSAQQFPDLHSELNLSSLELGDSALYFCASSVGGSAEAFFGQGTRLTVV.

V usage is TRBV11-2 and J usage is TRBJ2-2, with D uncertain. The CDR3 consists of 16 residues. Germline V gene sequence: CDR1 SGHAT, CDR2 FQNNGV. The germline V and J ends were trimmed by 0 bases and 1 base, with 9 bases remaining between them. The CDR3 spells CASSLDRAENTGELFF. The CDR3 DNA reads TGTGCCAGCAGCTTAGATAGGGCAGAGAACACCGGGGAGCTGTTTTTT.

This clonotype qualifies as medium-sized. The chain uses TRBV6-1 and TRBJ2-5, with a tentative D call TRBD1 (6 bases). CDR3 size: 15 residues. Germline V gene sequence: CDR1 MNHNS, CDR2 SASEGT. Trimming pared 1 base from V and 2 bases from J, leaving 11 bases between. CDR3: CASSEVWDNQETQYF. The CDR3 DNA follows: TGTGCCAGCAGTGAAGTTTGGGACAATCAAGAGACCCAGTACTTC.

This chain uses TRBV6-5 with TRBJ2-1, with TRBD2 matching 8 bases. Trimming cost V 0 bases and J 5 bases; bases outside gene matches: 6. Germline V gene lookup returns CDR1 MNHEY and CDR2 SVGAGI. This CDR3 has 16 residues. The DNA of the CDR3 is TGTGCCAGCAGTTACTCTAGCGGGGATAGTAACAATGAGCAGTTCTTC. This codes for CASSYSSGDSNNEQFF.

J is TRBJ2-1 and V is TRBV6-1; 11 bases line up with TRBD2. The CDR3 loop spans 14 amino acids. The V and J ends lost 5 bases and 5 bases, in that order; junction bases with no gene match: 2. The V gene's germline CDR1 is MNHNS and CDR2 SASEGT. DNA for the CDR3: TGTGCCAGCAGTAGACTAGCGGGGAACAATGAGCAGTTCTTC. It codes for CASSRLAGNNEQFF.

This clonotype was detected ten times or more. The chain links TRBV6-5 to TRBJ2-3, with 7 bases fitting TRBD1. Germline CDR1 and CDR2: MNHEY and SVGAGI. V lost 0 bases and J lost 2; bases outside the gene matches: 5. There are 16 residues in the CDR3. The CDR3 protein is CASSYSGTEITDTQYF. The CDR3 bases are TGTGCCAGCAGTTACTCGGGGACAGAGATCACAGATACGCAGTATTTT.

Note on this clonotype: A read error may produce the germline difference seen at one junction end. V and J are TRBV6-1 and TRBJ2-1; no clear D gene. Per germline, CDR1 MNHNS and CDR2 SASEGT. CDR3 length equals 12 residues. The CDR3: CASSEAGSRQYF. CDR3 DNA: TGTGCCAGCAGTGAAGCGGGCAGTCGGCAGTATTTC.

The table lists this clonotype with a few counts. DNA for the CDR3: TGTGCCAGCAGTTACTCGACAGCTGCATCCCAAGAGACCCAGTACTTC. It is translated as CASSYSTAASQETQYF. The chain employs TRBV6-5 and TRBJ2-5, with D possibly being TRBD1 (5 bases). The germline V gene has CDR1 MNHEY and CDR2 SVGAGI. The length of the CDR3 is 16 residues. Trimming left V 0 bases short and J 1 base short, with 12 bases between.

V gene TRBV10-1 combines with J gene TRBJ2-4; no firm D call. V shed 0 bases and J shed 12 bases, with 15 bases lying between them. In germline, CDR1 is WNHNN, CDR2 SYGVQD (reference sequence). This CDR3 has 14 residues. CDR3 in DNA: TGCGCCAGCAGTGAGTCGACTCTGAGAGATACTCAGTACTTC. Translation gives CASSESTLRDTQYF.

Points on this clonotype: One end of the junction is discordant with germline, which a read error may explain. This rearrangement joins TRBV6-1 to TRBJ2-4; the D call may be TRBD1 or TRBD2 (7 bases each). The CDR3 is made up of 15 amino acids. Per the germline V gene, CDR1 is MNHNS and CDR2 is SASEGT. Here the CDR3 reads CASGEGGRGGDTQYF. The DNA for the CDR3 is TGTGCCAGCGGTGAAGGGGGCAGGGGAGGGGACACTCAGTACTTC.

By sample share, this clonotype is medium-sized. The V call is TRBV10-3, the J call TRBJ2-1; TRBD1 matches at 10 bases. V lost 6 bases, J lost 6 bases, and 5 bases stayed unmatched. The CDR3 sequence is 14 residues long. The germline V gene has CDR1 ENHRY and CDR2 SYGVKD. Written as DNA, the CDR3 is TGTGCCATCAGGAAGGGACAGGGGACCAATGAGCAGTTCTTC. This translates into CAIRKGQGTNEQFF.

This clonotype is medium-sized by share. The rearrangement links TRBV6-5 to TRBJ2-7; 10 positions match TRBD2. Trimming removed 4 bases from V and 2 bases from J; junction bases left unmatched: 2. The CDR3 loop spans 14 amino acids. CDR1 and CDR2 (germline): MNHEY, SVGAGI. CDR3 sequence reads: CASSSSGGTYEQYF. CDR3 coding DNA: TGTGCCAGCAGTTCTAGCGGGGGCACCTACGAGCAGTACTTC.

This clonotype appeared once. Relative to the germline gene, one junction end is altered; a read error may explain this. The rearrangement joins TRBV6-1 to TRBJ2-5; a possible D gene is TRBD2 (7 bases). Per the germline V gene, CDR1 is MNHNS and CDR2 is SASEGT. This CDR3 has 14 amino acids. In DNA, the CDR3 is TGTGCGGGGCGCGGGGGCGGGGACCAGGAGACCCAGTACTTC. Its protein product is CAGRGGGDQETQYF.

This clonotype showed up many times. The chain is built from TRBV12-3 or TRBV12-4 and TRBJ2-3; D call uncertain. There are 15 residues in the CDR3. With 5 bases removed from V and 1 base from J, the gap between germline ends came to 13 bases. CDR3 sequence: CASSTRITGTDTQYF. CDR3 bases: TGTGCCAGCAGTACTCGAATAACTGGCACAGATACGCAGTATTTT.

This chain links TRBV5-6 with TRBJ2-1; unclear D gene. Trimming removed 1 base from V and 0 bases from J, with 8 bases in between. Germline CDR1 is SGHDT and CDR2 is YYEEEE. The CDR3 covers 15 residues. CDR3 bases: TGTGCCAGCAGCTTGAAAGGACGCTCCTACAATGAGCAGTTCTTC. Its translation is CASSLKGRSYNEQFF.